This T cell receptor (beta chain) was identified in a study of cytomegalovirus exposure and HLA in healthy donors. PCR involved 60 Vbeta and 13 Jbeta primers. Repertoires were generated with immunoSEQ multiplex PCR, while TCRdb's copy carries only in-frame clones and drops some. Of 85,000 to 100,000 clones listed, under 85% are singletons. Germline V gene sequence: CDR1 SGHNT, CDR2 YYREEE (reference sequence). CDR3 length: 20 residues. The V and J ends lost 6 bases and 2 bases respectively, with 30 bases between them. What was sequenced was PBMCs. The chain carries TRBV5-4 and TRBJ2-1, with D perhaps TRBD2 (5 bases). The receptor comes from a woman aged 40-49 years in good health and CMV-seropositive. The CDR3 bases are TGTGCCAGCACCCCAACACATCTAGCCGAGTGGAGAAGCCCCTACAATGAGCAGTTCTTC. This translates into CASTPTHLAEWRSPYNEQFF.